The clone carrying this T cell receptor (beta chain) came up a few times. The antigen remains undetermined. This CDR3 spans 13 amino acids. The germline gives CDR1 MNHNY, CDR2 SVGAGI (reference sequence). Trimming removed 6 bases at V and 2 bases at J, with 10 bases between. Measured with immunoSEQ multiplex PCR; TCRdb has only the in-frame clones, and not every one. The table shows several thousand clones, with roughly 69% occurring only once. Normal lung was sampled as far from the tumour as possible, at least 3 cm. This entry comes from a study of immune cell composition in non-small cell lung cancer. The study, taken as a whole, reports: Squamous carcinomas (about 75%) more often had tumour-associated clones >0.5% than adenocarcinomas (roughly 35%).

The chain has TRBV6-6 and TRBJ1-2; maybe TRBD1 (6 bases). Material: non-adjacent lung tissue. This clonotype was sampled from a human donor with non-small cell lung cancer. This CDR3 is CASSTGINYGYTF. As DNA, the CDR3 is TGTGCCAGCAGCACAGGGATCAACTATGGCTACACCTTC.